A single sample gave rise to the 17 T cell receptor beta chains below, sequenced in a study of cytomegalovirus exposure and HLA in healthy donors. Sequencing was performed with immunoSEQ multiplex PCR; in TCRdb, only in-frame clones are kept and a portion is missing. The data hold about 83,000 clones, with 95% to 97% observed a single time. Sequencing was carried out using PBMCs. All receptors derive from a woman aged 18-29 years in good health and CMV-seronegative.

V and J are TRBV10-3 and TRBJ1-1; 11 bases fit TRBD1. The J segment lost 6 bases and the V segment lost 10 bases, leaving 7 bases of the junction unmatched. The germline gives CDR1 ENHRY, CDR2 SYGVKD. The CDR3 spans 13 residues. The CDR3 DNA reads TGTGCCACGGACAGGGGGCCAACTTCTGAAGCTTTCTTT. Its protein is CATDRGPTSEAFF.

The chain carries TRBV9 and TRBJ2-7; the match to TRBD2 covers 8 bases. This CDR3 spans 16 amino acids. With V trimmed by 2 bases and J by 0 bases, 7 bases remained unmatched. Looked up from germline, CDR1 is SGDLS and CDR2 is YYNGEE. In DNA, the CDR3 is TGTGCCAGCAGCGTTAACGCCGGGACTAGCTCCTACGAGCAGTACTTC. It yields the protein CASSVNAGTSSYEQYF. Full variable domain (remainder filled in from reference TRBV9 and TRBJ2-7): DSGVTQTPKHLITATGQRVTLRCSPRSGDLSVYWYQQSLDQGLQFLIQYYNGEERAKGNILERFSAQQFPDLHSELNLSSLELGDSALYFCASSVNAGTSSYEQYFGPGTRLTVT.

V is TRBV28 and J is TRBJ2-7; perhaps TRBD1 as D (6 bases). Germline CDR1 MDHEN, CDR2 SYDVKM. CDR3 size: 12 residues. V dropped 4 bases and J dropped 3 bases, with 7 bases sitting between them. CDR3 region: CASSWDNYEQYF. The CDR3 DNA is TGTGCCAGCAGTTGGGACAACTACGAGCAGTACTTC.

V gene TRBV4-1 combines with J gene TRBJ2-3, with TRBD2 identical over 8 bases. The length of the CDR3 is 17 residues. With 4 bases clipped from V and 2 bases from J, the junction kept 11 bases outside the gene matches. Germline V CDR1 and CDR2: MGHRA, YSYEKL. The CDR3 DNA sequence: TGCGCCAGCAGCCTAGAAACGGGAGGGCGGGACACAGATACGCAGTATTTT. Residues: CASSLETGGRDTDTQYF.

The genes are TRBV6-1 and TRBJ2-7; D is undetermined. Germline V gives CDR1 MNHNS, CDR2 SASEGT. Trimming took off 7 bases at V and 2 bases at J, with 15 bases between the two ends. The CDR3 is 14 residues long. The CDR3 reads CASTIAPPAYEQYF. CDR3 DNA: TGTGCCAGCACTATCGCCCCTCCGGCCTACGAGCAGTACTTC.

The chain combines TRBV7-9 with TRBJ2-1, with 11 bases lining up with TRBD2. The CDR3 consists of 18 residues. The V gene's germline CDR1 is SEHNR and CDR2 FQNEAQ (reference sequence). The J segment lost 0 bases and the V segment lost 5 bases, leaving 9 bases of the junction unmatched. The CDR3 loop reads CASSKGLAGQSSYNEQFF. CDR3 DNA: TGTGCCAGCAGCAAAGGACTAGCGGGTCAGAGCTCCTACAATGAGCAGTTCTTC.

The chain employs TRBV18 and TRBJ1-1, with D possibly being TRBD1 (5 bases). Per the germline V gene, CDR1 is KGHSH and CDR2 is LQKENI. Trimming left V 2 bases short and J 2 bases short, with 12 bases between. There are 15 residues in the CDR3. This CDR3 is CASSPDFQGNTEAFF. CDR3 DNA: TGTGCCAGCTCACCAGACTTTCAGGGAAACACTGAAGCTTTCTTT.

Written as DNA, the CDR3 is TGTGCCATCAGCAAAGCGCGGGGAGAGAACTATGGCTACACCTTC. The encoded protein is CAISKARGENYGYTF. The rearrangement uses TRBV10-3 and TRBJ1-2, with D hard to call. The germline CDR1 and CDR2 sequences are ENHRY and SYGVKD. Trimming pared 6 bases from V and 2 bases from J, leaving 16 bases between. CDR3 size: 15 residues.

The rearrangement links TRBV5-6 to TRBJ1-4; a possible D gene is TRBD1 (6 bases). Looked up from germline, CDR1 is SGHDT and CDR2 is YYEEEE. Trimming shortened V by 0 bases and J by 0 bases, and 9 bases separated the two germline ends. This CDR3 comprises 16 residues. The CDR3, as DNA: TGTGCCAGCAGCTTGGCTAACAGGGCAACTAATGAAAAACTGTTTTTT. It translates to CASSLANRATNEKLFF.

The rearrangement links TRBV9 to TRBJ1-4; D is possibly TRBD1 (5 bases). Per the germline V gene, CDR1 is SGDLS and CDR2 is YYNGEE. Trimming took off 3 bases at V and 3 bases at J, with 9 bases between the two ends. This CDR3 region has 14 residues. In nucleotides, the CDR3 is TGTGCCAGCAGCGAAACAGGAGCTAATGAAAAACTGTTTTTT. Protein: CASSETGANEKLFF.

V is TRBV6-5 and J is TRBJ2-5, with D possibly matching TRBD1 (5 bases). Germline CDR1 MNHEY, CDR2 SVGAGI. The CDR3 length is 13 residues. Trimming removed 5 bases from V and 4 bases from J, with 11 bases in between. The CDR3 region is CASSPFGAETQYF. CDR3 bases: TGTGCCAGCAGTCCGTTTGGGGCAGAGACCCAGTACTTC.

This chain links TRBV4-1 with TRBJ1-5, with 8 positions matching TRBD1. J gave up 0 bases and V 6 bases, and 4 bases lay outside the gene matches. Germline V lookup: CDR1 MGHRA, CDR2 YSYEKL. The CDR3 runs 15 residues. CDR3 amino acids: CASRRQGNSNQPQHF. The CDR3 bases are TGCGCCAGCAGACGACAGGGGAATAGCAATCAGCCCCAGCATTTT.

J is TRBJ1-2 and V is TRBV15, with D possibly TRBD1 on 6 matching bases. The CDR3 loop spans 16 amino acids. Germline CDR1 reads LNHNV; CDR2 reads YYDKDF (reference sequence). Trimming removed 0 bases at V and 5 bases at J, with 16 bases between. Here the CDR3 DNA reads TGTGCCACCAGCAGAGATTTAACGGGAGGGGGATATGGCTACACCTTC. Its translation: CATSRDLTGGGYGYTF.

V is TRBV19 and J is TRBJ1-5; D gene uncertain. Germline-derived CDR1 and CDR2 are LNHDA and SQIVND (reference sequence). V lost 5 bases and J lost 4, with 12 bases in between. The CDR3 covers 14 residues. The CDR3 here is CASSWPGPNQPQHF. DNA of the CDR3: TGTGCCAGTAGTTGGCCAGGTCCAAATCAGCCCCAGCATTTT.

The chain recombines TRBV19 with TRBJ2-1; D gene uncertain. The CDR3 contains 14 residues. CDR1 LNHDA and CDR2 SQIVND come from the germline V gene (reference sequence). V dropped 6 bases and J dropped 8 bases, with 17 bases sitting between them. The CDR3 region has the DNA TGTGCCAGTAGCCGAGTGCACTCGGGTGATGAGCAGTTCTTC. Encoded protein: CASSRVHSGDEQFF.

This chain joins TRBV11-2 and TRBJ2-3; the match to TRBD1 covers 8 bases. With V trimmed by 7 bases and J by 6 bases, 12 bases remained unmatched. Germline CDR1 SGHAT, CDR2 FQNNGV. CDR3 length equals 15 residues. The CDR3 nucleotides are TGTGCCAGCAACGGACAGGGAACCCAACCCGATACGCAGTATTTT. Amino acid sequence: CASNGQGTQPDTQYF.

The table lists this clone with a count of one. V gene TRBV23-1 combines with J gene TRBJ1-3, with TRBD1 identical over 7 bases. Being an ORF, TRBV23-1 has a function that is uncertain. The CDR3 consists of 15 residues. Trimming cost V 10 bases and J 3 bases; bases outside gene matches: 12. The CDR3 nucleotides read TGCGCCACCACCCCTCTAACAGGGGTTGGAAACACCATATATTTT. Translating gives CATTPLTGVGNTIYF.